This T cell receptor (beta chain) is from a study of shared clonotypes between healthy human individuals. Study as a whole: The donors, two women and a few men, were aged 18 to 49. Overall study findings and caveats: Since donors were few, the genetic and exposure-history diversity represented was limited.

Clones were read by immunoSEQ multiplex PCR, and TCRdb kept only the in-frame ones, dropping some. This table has about 1.4 million clones, about 96% appearing once. Trimming stripped 6 bases from V and 2 bases from J, with 12 bases between. Germline V gene data show CDR1 as SQVTM and CDR2 as ANQGSEA. This CDR3 region has 13 residues. This clone was counted once. Antigen: not known. The sequence was obtained from a man aged 25-45 years in good health. The rearrangement links TRBV29-1 to TRBJ2-3; TRBD2 might be the D (6 bases). Source material: naive CD4+ T cells sorted from blood. Subset defined: CD45RA+ positively selected. The CDR3 region is CSVGSGYTDTQYF. DNA of the CDR3: TGCAGCGTAGGTAGCGGTTACACAGATACGCAGTATTTT.